This T cell receptor beta chain was captured in a study of shared clonotypes between healthy human individuals. The wider study: The donor group consisted of a couple of women and a few men, aged 18 to 49.

The V segment lost 6 bases and the J segment 10 bases; nucleotides outside the gene matches: 21. This CDR3 contains 17 residues. Germline V gene sequence: CDR1 MDHEN, CDR2 SYDVKM. Clones were sequenced by immunoSEQ multiplex PCR, and TCRdb holds only the in-frame ones, with some missing. Counted here are 700,000 or so clones, around 72% occurring once; the ten biggest clones make up under 2%. All participating donors were Caucasian adults from Nashville, Tennessee. This receptor was taken from a woman aged 30 to 39 in good health. The source material was memory CD4+ T cells sorted from blood. The subset is: CD45RA-negative fraction. The chain couples TRBV28 to TRBJ1-1; 9 positions match TRBD1. In DNA, the CDR3 is TGTGCCAGCAGCCGACTAGGCACAGGGGGCTTTATTTACCGAGCTTTCTTT. Translation: CASSRLGTGGFIYRAFF.